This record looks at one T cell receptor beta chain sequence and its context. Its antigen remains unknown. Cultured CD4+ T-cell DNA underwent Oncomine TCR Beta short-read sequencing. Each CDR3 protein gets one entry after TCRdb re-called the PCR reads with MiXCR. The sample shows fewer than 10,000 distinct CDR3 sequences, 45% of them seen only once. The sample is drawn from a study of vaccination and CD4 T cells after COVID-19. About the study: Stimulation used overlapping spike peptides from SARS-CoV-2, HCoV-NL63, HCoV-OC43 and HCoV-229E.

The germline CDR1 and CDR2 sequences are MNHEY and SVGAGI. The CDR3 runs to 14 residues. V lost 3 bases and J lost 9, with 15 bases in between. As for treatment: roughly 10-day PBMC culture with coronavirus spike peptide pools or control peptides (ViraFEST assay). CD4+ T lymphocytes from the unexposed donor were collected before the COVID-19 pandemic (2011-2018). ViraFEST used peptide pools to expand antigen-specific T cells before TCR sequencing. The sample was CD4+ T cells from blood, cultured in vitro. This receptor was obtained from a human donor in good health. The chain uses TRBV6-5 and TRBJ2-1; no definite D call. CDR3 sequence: CASSYDLAATEQFF. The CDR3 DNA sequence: TGTGCCAGCAGTTATGACCTTGCAGCGACTGAGCAGTTCTTC.